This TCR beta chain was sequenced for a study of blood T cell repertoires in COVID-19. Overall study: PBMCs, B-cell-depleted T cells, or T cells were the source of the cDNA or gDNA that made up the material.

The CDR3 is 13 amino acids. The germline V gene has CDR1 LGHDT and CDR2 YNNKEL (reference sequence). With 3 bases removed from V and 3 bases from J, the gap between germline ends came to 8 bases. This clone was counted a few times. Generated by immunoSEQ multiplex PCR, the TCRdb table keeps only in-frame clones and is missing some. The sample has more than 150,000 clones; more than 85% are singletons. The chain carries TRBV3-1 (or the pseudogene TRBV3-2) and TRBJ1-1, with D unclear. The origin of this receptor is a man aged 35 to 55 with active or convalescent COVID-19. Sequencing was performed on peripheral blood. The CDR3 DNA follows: TGTGCCAGCAGCCAGGTGCAGTACACTGAAGCTTTCTTT. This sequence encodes CASSQVQYTEAFF.